This TCR beta chain is drawn from a study of shared clonotypes between healthy human individuals. Germline CDR1 is LNHDA and CDR2 is SQIVND (reference sequence). Germline trimming cut 5 bases from V and 3 bases from J; bases unmatched to any gene: 3. This CDR3 region has 14 residues. A CD45RA+ naive subset and a CD45RA-negative memory subset were split from CD4+ cells. The table lists this clone with a count of one. The repertoire was sequenced with immunoSEQ multiplex PCR; TCRdb's copy has only in-frame clones and lacks some. The data hold around 2.5 million clones, with approximately 93% observed a single time.

Sequencing was carried out using naive CD4+ T cells from PBMCs. Documented subset: CD45RA+ positively selected. The receptor was isolated from a young man in good health. Some clones in this sample may be carry-over from other donors' samples. The chain carries TRBV19 and TRBJ2-2; TRBD1 aligns across 7 bases. The CDR3 DNA reads as TGTGCCAGTAGTCTCGGGACAGACACCGGGGAGCTGTTTTTT. Translation: CASSLGTDTGELFF. The full variable domain, completed using reference TRBV19 and TRBJ2-2, is DGGITQSPKYLFRKEGQNVTLSCEQNLNHDAMYWYRQDPGQGLRLIYYSQIVNDFQKGDIAEGYSVSREKKESFPLTVTSAQKNPTAFYLCASSLGTDTGELFFGEGSRLTVL.